This T cell receptor beta chain was sequenced during a study of blood T cell repertoires in COVID-19. Across the whole study: Acute and convalescent COVID-19 samples came from the United States, Italy and Spain. Sources were T cells, B-cell-depleted T cells, or PBMCs; the material itself was cDNA or gDNA.

In the source study's methods: Amplification of reference gene primers provided the estimated nucleated cell counts. Measured with immunoSEQ multiplex PCR; TCRdb has only the in-frame clones, and not every one. V and J calls plus clone size are reproduced from that table; the DNA served to infer D and trimming. The sample includes around 200,000 clones, roughly 90% of them seen just once. Germline CDR1 is SGHRS and CDR2 is YFSETQ. V was clipped by 6 bases and J by 3 bases; unmatched bases: 8. The CDR3 totals 15 residues. The sequence derives from a man between 18 and 29 years old with active or convalescent COVID-19. Sequenced: peripheral blood. The chain uses TRBV5-1 and TRBJ1-1; 10 bases match TRBD1. The CDR3 nucleotides read TGCGCCAGCACGGAGACCGGGACAGGGGACACTGAAGCTTTCTTT. This translates into CASTETGTGDTEAFF.